This T cell receptor beta chain appears in the sequencing data of a study of cytomegalovirus exposure and HLA in healthy donors. About the study: HLA-typed donors contributed about 85 million unique TCRs, which were held in an early data release.

V gave up 5 bases and J gave up 5 bases; unmatched junction bases: 3. The germline V gene has CDR1 SGHTA and CDR2 FQGTGA. This CDR3 comprises 13 residues. Study-wide points: For cytomegalovirus status, the classifier reportedly gave diagnoses with high specificity and sensitivity. A missense variant in DCLRE1C was later tied to TCR beta V- and J-gene trimming.

Turning to this clone: The antigen is undetermined.

Both 60 Vbeta primers and 13 Jbeta primers went into the PCR. In the authors' methods: In a later analysis, about 9.9 million of approximately 81 million unique beta chains occurred in at least two donors. Only in-frame clones appear in the TCRdb table, and some are missing; sequencing was by immunoSEQ multiplex PCR. D and trimming were read from the DNA, whereas the V and J calls and clone size are those reported in that table. The sample holds 100,000 to 150,000 clones; under 12% are singletons and the top ten take 4.6%. The V call is TRBV7-3, the J call TRBJ2-5, with 9 bases that match TRBD1. The TCR comes from a woman younger than 35 in good health and CMV-seropositive. Material for sequencing was PBMCs. The CDR3 region has the DNA TGTGCCAGCAGCCGACAGGGGGGGGAGACCCAGTACTTC. This encodes CASSRQGGETQYF.